A selection of T cell receptor beta chains follows, all from one sample in a study of blood T cell repertoires in COVID-19. TCRdb's table, derived via immunoSEQ multiplex PCR, lists solely in-frame clones and lacks some. Among around 100,000 clones, 85% to 90% were seen once, and the ten largest hold 5%. The material sequenced was peripheral blood. These receptors originate from a human donor in a cohort sampled during active COVID-19. CDR3s include the opening cysteine and the closing phenylalanine or tryptophan. The D gene is left open where the match is weak. Size is stated for part of the rows, as once, few or many counts, or as a class when the clone is expanded.

abundance	v_gene	j_gene	len	d_gene	CDR3aa	CDR3nt
.	TRBV24-1	TRBJ2-2	19	TRBD2	CATSDLALAGGPLGGELFF	TGTGCCACCAGTGATCTCGCACTAGCGGGAGGGCCTTTAGGCGGGGAGCTGTTTTTT
.	TRBV10-3	TRBJ2-5	14	.	CAISASWSGETQYF	TGTGCCATCAGTGCGAGTTGGAGTGGAGAGACCCAGTACTTC
.	TRBV27	TRBJ2-2	13	.	CASSLSLARGLFF	TGTGCCAGCAGTTTATCGCTAGCTCGGGGGCTGTTTTTT
.	TRBV6-5	TRBJ1-2	13	TRBD1	CASRRDRVRGYTF	TGTGCCAGCAGACGGGACAGGGTTCGAGGCTACACCTTC
once	TRBV7-6	TRBJ2-3	13	.	CASSFKSGDTQYF	TGTGCCAGCAGCTTCAAAAGCGGTGATACGCAGTATTTT
.	TRBV7-3	TRBJ2-3	14	TRBD2	CASSPGLSTDTQYF	TGTGCCAGCAGCCCGGGACTAAGCACAGATACGCAGTATTTT
.	TRBV27	TRBJ2-4	14	TRBD2	CASSSSGLAHIQYF	TGTGCCAGCAGTTCCTCCGGACTAGCCCACATTCAGTACTTC
.	TRBV28	TRBJ1-1	13	.	CASSPSMNTEAFF	TGTGCCAGCAGTCCCAGTATGAACACTGAAGCTTTCTTT
.	TRBV6-5	TRBJ2-1	15	.	CASSRRQGREQVQFF	TGTGCCAGCAGCCGCCGGCAGGGCCGGGAGCAGGTGCAGTTCTTC
few	TRBV25-1	TRBJ2-5	13	.	CASSEVGGGTQYF	TGTGCCAGCAGTGAGGTGGGAGGGGGGACCCAGTACTTC
.	TRBV4-1	TRBJ2-3	15	.	CASSQAAGNTDTQYF	TGCGCCAGCAGCCAAGCGGCAGGGAACACAGATACGCAGTATTTT
.	TRBV3-1/TRBV3-2	TRBJ2-1	13	TRBD1	CASSYPRGSEQFF	TGTGCCAGCAGCTATCCCAGGGGGAGTGAGCAGTTCTTC
.	TRBV29-1	TRBJ2-1	16	.	CSVTIWLTFSYNEQFF	TGCAGCGTTACTATTTGGCTCACTTTTTCCTACAATGAGCAGTTCTTC
.	TRBV25-1	TRBJ1-3	15	.	CASSVEGVSGNTIYF	TGTGCCAGCAGTGTAGAGGGGGTCTCTGGAAACACCATATATTTT
.	TRBV28	TRBJ1-1	15	.	CASSLSAAGVTEAFF	TGTGCCAGCAGTTTATCCGCTGCGGGGGTCACTGAAGCTTTCTTT
.	TRBV30	TRBJ2-3	14	.	CAWRGTDGTDTQYF	TGTGCCTGGAGGGGCACGGATGGCACAGATACGCAGTATTTT
.	TRBV20-1	TRBJ2-1	11	.	CSANELNQQFF	TGCAGTGCTAACGAACTAAACCAGCAGTTCTTC
.	TRBV11-2	TRBJ2-7	14	.	CASSVRGTIDEQYF	TGTGCCAGCAGCGTACGAGGGACAATTGACGAGCAGTACTTC
few	TRBV6-6	TRBJ2-5	15	TRBD1	CASNLGTGGEETQYF	TGTGCCAGCAATCTTGGGACAGGGGGCGAGGAGACCCAGTACTTC
once	TRBV12-3/TRBV12-4	TRBJ1-5	13	.	CASSFLARQPQHF	TGTGCCAGCAGTTTTTTGGCGAGGCAGCCCCAGCATTTT
.	TRBV7-3	TRBJ2-3	14	.	CASSSGHPTDTQYF	TGTGCCAGCAGCTCGGGACACCCCACAGATACGCAGTATTTT
.	TRBV15	TRBJ2-1	18	TRBD2	CATSRDLGLAAAYNEQFF	TGTGCCACCAGCAGAGATCTCGGACTAGCGGCAGCCTACAATGAGCAGTTCTTC
.	TRBV6-5	TRBJ1-3	14	.	CASIQGAGGNTIYF	TGTGCCAGCATCCAAGGGGCCGGGGGAAACACCATATATTTT
.	TRBV11-2	TRBJ2-1	18	TRBD2	CASSLGVGGGLSYNEQFF	TGTGCCAGCAGCTTAGGAGTCGGGGGGGGCTTATCCTACAATGAGCAGTTCTTC
.	TRBV6-1	TRBJ2-5	14	.	CASSEGGGFGTQYF	TGTGCCAGCAGTGAAGGGGGAGGTTTCGGGACCCAGTACTTC
.	TRBV2	TRBJ2-7	15	TRBD2	CASSEWAGAGYEQYF	TGTGCCAGCAGTGAATGGGCGGGAGCAGGGTACGAGCAGTACTTC
.	TRBV7-8	TRBJ1-1	14	.	CASSSGLLNTEAFF	TGTGCCAGCAGCTCGGGACTTTTGAACACTGAAGCTTTCTTT
.	TRBV5-6	TRBJ1-2	14	.	CASSLGPVNYGYTF	TGTGCCAGCAGCTTGGGCCCAGTTAACTATGGCTACACCTTC
once	TRBV5-6	TRBJ2-7	14	.	CASSLPGRNYEQYF	TGTGCCAGCAGCTTGCCTGGCCGAAACTACGAGCAGTACTTC
.	TRBV6-2/TRBV6-3	TRBJ2-2	17	TRBD2	CASSYATSGRNTGELFF	TGTGCCAGCAGTTACGCGACTAGCGGGAGGAACACCGGGGAGCTGTTTTTT
.	TRBV7-7	TRBJ2-3	19	TRBD2	CASSPLGLAGRLQTDTQYF	TGTGCCAGCAGCCCACTCGGACTAGCGGGACGGCTCCAAACAGATACGCAGTATTTT
.	TRBV11-3	TRBJ2-1	13	TRBD2	CASSPGLGNEQFF	TGTGCCAGCAGCCCCGGACTAGGTAATGAGCAGTTCTTC
.	TRBV5-1	TRBJ2-5	14	TRBD1	CASALQGVGETQYF	TGCGCCAGCGCTTTACAGGGGGTTGGAGAGACCCAGTACTTC
once	TRBV5-5	TRBJ2-7	15	TRBD2	CASSSGLAGLREQYF	TGTGCCAGCAGCTCAGGACTAGCGGGTTTGAGGGAGCAGTACTTC
.	TRBV7-2	TRBJ1-2	12	.	CASSQGGGTYTF	TGTGCCAGCAGCCAAGGGGGGGGAACCTACACCTTC
.	TRBV3-1/TRBV3-2	TRBJ2-7	14	.	CASSQDGRSYEQYF	TGTGCCAGCAGCCAAGACGGTCGCTCCTACGAGCAGTACTTC
.	TRBV14	TRBJ2-7	13	.	CASSPFLEGEQYF	TGTGCCAGCAGCCCTTTTCTGGAGGGCGAGCAGTACTTC
.	TRBV6-5	TRBJ1-2	12	.	CASSDRYYGYTF	TGTGCCAGCAGCGACAGGTACTATGGCTACACCTTC
.	TRBV6-5	TRBJ1-5	15	.	CASSRTERSNQPQHF	TGTGCCAGCAGTAGGACAGAGCGTAGCAATCAGCCCCAGCATTTT
.	TRBV7-9	TRBJ1-1	12	TRBD1	CASSRQGVEAFF	TGTGCCAGCAGCCGACAGGGCGTAGAAGCTTTCTTT
.	TRBV2	TRBJ1-5	14	TRBD1	CASSGDRAGQPQHF	TGTGCCAGCAGCGGTGACAGGGCCGGTCAGCCCCAGCATTTT
few	TRBV19	TRBJ2-7	18	TRBD2	CASSTPTGLAVSSYEQYF	TGTGCCAGTAGTACCCCAACGGGACTAGCGGTGAGCTCCTACGAGCAGTACTTC
.	TRBV2	TRBJ2-1	11	.	CASSQANEQFF	TGTGCCAGCAGCCAGGCCAATGAGCAGTTCTTC
.	TRBV7-9	TRBJ2-5	11	.	CASSFKETQYF	TGTGCCAGCAGCTTCAAAGAGACCCAGTACTTC
.	TRBV27	TRBJ2-2	17	TRBD2	CASKGSSGRTNTGELFF	TGTGCCAGCAAGGGTTCTAGCGGGAGGACGAACACCGGGGAGCTGTTTTTT
.	TRBV7-9	TRBJ1-4	15	TRBD1	CASSPRTGDNEKLFF	TGTGCCAGCAGCCCAAGAACAGGGGACAATGAAAAACTGTTTTTT
.	TRBV9	TRBJ1-3	17	.	CASSVAPAGVSGNTIYF	TGTGCCAGCAGCGTAGCTCCTGCAGGCGTCTCTGGAAACACCATATATTTT
.	TRBV27	TRBJ2-7	19	.	CASSSSIESAHTNRYEQYF	TGTGCCAGCAGTTCCTCGATAGAATCCGCCCATACTAATAGATACGAGCAGTACTTC
.	TRBV6-2/TRBV6-3	TRBJ1-5	16	.	CASSPELGLSNQPQHF	TGTGCCAGCAGTCCCGAACTTGGTCTCAGCAATCAGCCCCAGCATTTT
.	TRBV5-1	TRBJ2-3	16	TRBD2	CASRLGTSGLTDTQYF	TGCGCCAGCAGACTCGGGACTAGCGGTCTCACAGATACGCAGTATTTT
.	TRBV28	TRBJ1-2	17	TRBD1	CASSPYLGTAHNYGYTF	TGTGCCAGCAGTCCTTATCTCGGGACAGCCCATAACTATGGCTATACCTTC
once	TRBV5-1	TRBJ2-1	14	.	CASSLGSLVNEQFF	TGCGCCAGCAGCTTGGGTTCCCTTGTCAATGAGCAGTTCTTC
.	TRBV10-3	TRBJ2-2	15	TRBD2	CAIGRLAENTGELFF	TGTGCCATCGGCCGGCTAGCGGAGAACACCGGGGAGCTGTTTTTT
.	TRBV5-6	TRBJ1-3	18	.	CASSLVTGGTFSGNTIYF	TGTGCCAGCAGCTTGGTAACTGGCGGGACCTTCTCTGGAAACACCATATATTTT
once	TRBV6-5	TRBJ2-7	15	TRBD1	CASRYTTGASYEQYF	TGTGCCAGCCGCTACACGACAGGGGCTTCCTACGAGCAGTACTTC
.	TRBV25-1	TRBJ2-2	13	TRBD2	CASRRGGTGELFF	TGTGCCAGCAGACGGGGGGGCACCGGGGAGCTGTTTTTT
once	TRBV20-1	TRBJ2-1	14	.	CSASVGGRYNEQFF	TGCAGTGCTAGTGTAGGGGGAAGATACAATGAGCAGTTCTTC
.	TRBV3-1/TRBV3-2	TRBJ2-7	15	TRBD2	CASSRPLAGVPEQYF	TGTGCCAGCAGCCGCCCGCTAGCGGGAGTCCCCGAGCAGTACTTC